What follows are 25 T cell receptor beta chains derived from one specimen sequenced in a study of T cells in Graves' hyperthyroidism and ophthalmopathy. What was amplified from RNA transcripts were TCR beta CDR3 regions. First-round RT-PCR targeting the TCR CDR3 was performed with the HTBI primer set. TCRdb used MiXCR to reprocess the multiplex PCR reads, holding one entry per CDR3 protein. The sample holds roughly 350,000 distinct CDR3 sequences, approximately 15% seen once. Source material: blood. Source of these receptors: a woman aged 30 to 39 with Graves' hyperthyroidism.

This clonotype was seen many times. The rearrangement uses TRBV12-3 or TRBV12-4 and TRBJ2-5; a weak D match, TRBD2 (6 bases). The CDR3 extends over 12 amino acids. Trimming pared 5 bases from V and 5 bases from J, leaving 9 bases between. CDR3 bases: TGTGCCAGCAGTCGACTAGGGGAGACCCAGTACTTC. Protein: CASSRLGETQYF.

This clonotype was counted at least ten times. The V and J genes are TRBV11-2 and TRBJ2-3, with D maybe TRBD2 (5 bases). The germline V gene encodes CDR1 SGHAT and CDR2 FQNNGV. V was shortened by 3 bases and J by 6 bases, with 19 bases between the two germline ends. The CDR3 consists of 16 residues. Here the CDR3 DNA reads TGTGCCAGCAGCTTCCGGATTCCGATGCAGCGGGATACGCAGTATTTT. Encoded protein: CASSFRIPMQRDTQYF.

The V and J genes are TRBV5-1 and TRBJ1-1; D unclear. The germline gives CDR1 SGHRS, CDR2 YFSETQ. Trimming took 1 base from V and 5 from J, leaving 21 bases between them. The CDR3 has 17 amino acids. The CDR3 sequence is CASSLNIRTAFGTEAFF. Here the CDR3 DNA reads TGCGCCAGCAGCTTGAACATCCGGACTGCCTTCGGGACTGAAGCTTTCTTT.

This clonotype showed up many times. The rearrangement joins TRBV12-3 or TRBV12-4 to TRBJ2-2; D may match TRBD1 or TRBD2 (6 bases each). V was shortened by 3 bases and J by 1 base, with 9 bases between the two germline ends. This CDR3 is built from 15 residues. The CDR3 DNA reads TGTGCCAGCAGTTTTCGGGGGCAGAACACCGGGGAGCTGTTTTTT. It encodes CASSFRGQNTGELFF.

This clonotype was recorded at least ten times. This sequence joins TRBV20-1 and TRBJ2-7, with 9 bases aligning to TRBD2. This CDR3 spans 14 amino acids. Germline trimming cut 3 bases from V and 2 bases from J; bases unmatched to any gene: 5. Germline CDR1 and CDR2: DFQATT and SNEGSKA (reference sequence). The CDR3 DNA is TGCAGTGCTAGTGCGACTAGCGGCACCTACGAGCAGTACTTC. Translation: CSASATSGTYEQYF.

This clonotype was seen only a few times. The V gene is TRBV11-1, the J gene TRBJ2-4, with D possibly being TRBD1 or TRBD2 (5 bases each). The CDR3 is 17 amino acids. The germline CDR1 and CDR2 sequences are SGHAT and FQDESV (reference sequence). Trimming stripped 5 bases from V and 3 bases from J, with 20 bases between. The CDR3 sequence is CASSLRIGAEGKNIQYF. CDR3 coding DNA: TGTGCCAGCAGCCTTAGGATAGGGGCCGAGGGCAAAAACATTCAGTACTTC.

This chain links TRBV28 with TRBJ2-1; possibly TRBD2 for D (6 bases). The CDR3 runs to 15 residues. Germline loops: CDR1 MDHEN, CDR2 SYDVKM. Between the trimmed V and J ends, which lost 3 bases and 9 bases, there was a span of 18 bases. Here the CDR3 reads CASSLVGGDRSEQFF. The CDR3 DNA sequence: TGTGCCAGCAGTTTGGTGGGAGGCGATCGTAGTGAGCAGTTCTTC.

This chain links TRBV4-3 with TRBJ1-5; D remains unclear. CDR1 LGHNA and CDR2 YSLEER come from the germline V gene. This CDR3 has 13 residues. V was shortened by 0 bases and J by 5 bases, with 5 bases between the two germline ends. Here the CDR3 DNA reads TGCGCCAGCAGCCAAGACGTCGATCAGCCCCAGCATTTT. Protein: CASSQDVDQPQHF.

This clonotype was seen a handful of times. The V call is TRBV7-9, the J call TRBJ2-3; D is uncertain. The germline V gene has CDR1 SEHNR and CDR2 FQNEAQ (reference sequence). This CDR3 has 15 amino acids. Trimming removed 5 bases at V and 1 base at J, with 13 bases between. The CDR3 loop is CASSEHRVGTDTQYF. CDR3 nucleotides: TGTGCCAGCAGCGAGCACCGCGTGGGCACAGATACGCAGTATTTT.

This clonotype came up many times. The chain uses TRBV11-2 and TRBJ2-7; D gene ambiguous. The CDR3 totals 11 residues. Germline V gene sequence: CDR1 SGHAT, CDR2 FQNNGV. Trimming stripped 7 bases from V and 3 bases from J, with 7 bases between. Here the CDR3 DNA reads TGTGCCAGCACGGGCCTCTACGAGCAGTACTTC. This codes for CASTGLYEQYF.

The table lists this clonotype with a few counts. The gene calls are TRBV7-9 and TRBJ1-2; tentative D call: TRBD1 (6 bases). V gave up 7 bases and J gave up 8 bases, with 17 bases separating them. CDR3 length: 13 amino acids. CDR1 and CDR2 (germline): SEHNR, FQNEAQ (reference sequence). CDR3 sequence (DNA): TGTGCCAGCACCCCAGCGTACAGGGACGGCTACACCTTC. It codes for CASTPAYRDGYTF.

The V call is TRBV28, the J call TRBJ2-2; D is possibly TRBD1 (5 bases). The CDR3 runs to 15 residues. Germline CDR1 reads MDHEN; CDR2 reads SYDVKM. V lost 3 bases and J 2 bases, leaving 10 bases between the germline ends. CDR3 sequence reads: CASSLIRANTGELFF. The CDR3 DNA reads TGTGCCAGCAGTTTGATCAGGGCAAACACCGGGGAGCTGTTTTTT.

The chain links TRBV6-1 to TRBJ1-3; D is possibly TRBD1 (5 bases). V gave up 2 bases and J gave up 0 bases, with 14 bases separating them. The length of the CDR3 is 17 residues. Germline V lookup: CDR1 MNHNS, CDR2 SASEGT. CDR3 protein: CASSERGLLNSGNTIYF. In DNA form, the CDR3 reads TGTGCCAGCAGTGAACGGGGACTTCTCAACTCTGGAAACACCATATATTTT.

At least ten counts were recorded for this clonotype. The chain recombines TRBV2 with TRBJ2-2; 9 nucleotides align to TRBD1. CDR3 length: 14 amino acids. CDR1 is SNHLY, CDR2 FYNNEI, per germline. The V gene end was trimmed by 6 bases and the J gene end by 6 bases; junction bases not matched to a gene: 5. The CDR3 DNA is TGTGCCAGCAGGGGACAGGGAAGGGCCGGGGAGCTGTTTTTT. Its translation is CASRGQGRAGELFF.

The sample holds a few counts of this clonotype. The V gene is TRBV2, the J gene TRBJ2-2; 8 bases align to TRBD2. V dropped 6 bases and J dropped 3; count of bases not matched to a gene: 6. Per the germline V gene, CDR1 is SNHLY and CDR2 is FYNNEI. The CDR3 spans 15 residues. CDR3 region: CASRIQAGDTGELFF. In DNA, the CDR3 is TGTGCCAGCAGGATACAAGCGGGAGACACCGGGGAGCTGTTTTTT.

This clonotype was seen ten or more times. The CDR3 sequence: CASSYGERDITEAFF. The DNA for the CDR3 is TGTGCCAGCAGTTACGGCGAAAGGGATATCACTGAAGCTTTCTTT. This chain connects TRBV28 to TRBJ1-1; D remains ambiguous. The V gene lost 4 bases and the J gene lost 4 bases, with 16 bases spanning the gap. Germline V gene data show CDR1 as MDHEN and CDR2 as SYDVKM. The CDR3 is 15 residues long.

This clonotype appeared once. The chain carries TRBV2 and TRBJ2-5, with TRBD1 identical over 7 bases. V shed 6 bases and J 1 base; nucleotides not matched to a gene: 20. CDR3 length equals 19 residues. Germline loops: CDR1 SNHLY, CDR2 FYNNEI. The CDR3 loop is CASSLDTQTPGQTQETQYF. The CDR3 bases are TGTGCCAGCAGCTTAGATACACAGACCCCGGGACAGACCCAAGAGACCCAGTACTTC.

Only a few counts were recorded for this clonotype. This chain links TRBV3-1 with TRBJ2-1; TRBD2 matches at 8 bases. The V gene's germline CDR1 is LGHDT and CDR2 YNNKEL (reference sequence). The CDR3 contains 16 residues. Trimming removed 0 bases from V and 8 bases from J; junction bases left unmatched: 9. CDR3 DNA sequence: TGTGCCAGCAGCCAAGAGGGTAGCGGGGTTTGGGATGAGCAGTTCTTC. It specifies CASSQEGSGVWDEQFF.

A remark on this clonotype: It may be a read error: a sequence one base away is much more abundant. The gene calls are TRBV7-9 and TRBJ2-7, with TRBD2 matching 11 bases. CDR3 length: 18 amino acids. V lost 7 bases, J lost 6 bases, and 20 bases stayed unmatched. Germline CDR1 reads SEHNR; CDR2 reads FQNEAQ (reference sequence). The CDR3: CASNSPIISGRAVGEQYF. CDR3 nucleotides: TGTGCCAGCAACTCGCCCATTATTAGCGGGAGGGCCGTAGGCGAGCAGTACTTC.

The chain couples TRBV4-2 to TRBJ1-2, with 12 bases that match TRBD1. This CDR3 region has 14 residues. V lost 3 bases and J lost 8; bases outside the gene matches: 4. Germline CDR1 is LGHNA and CDR2 is YNFKEQ. In nucleotides, the CDR3 is TGTGCCAGCAGCCAGGGACAGGGGGCGAACGGCTACACCTTC. Translated: CASSQGQGANGYTF.

This clonotype has just a few counts. The V gene is TRBV6-2 or TRBV6-3, the J gene TRBJ2-3, with 10 nucleotides matching TRBD1. The CDR3 contains 15 residues. Germline CDR1 and CDR2: MNHEY and SVGEGT. The J segment lost 7 bases and the V segment lost 2 bases, leaving 6 bases of the junction unmatched. In DNA form, the CDR3 reads TGTGCCAGCAGTTACCCCGGGACAGGGGAGAATACGCAGTATTTT. Protein product: CASSYPGTGENTQYF.

This clonotype was observed at least ten times. The chain links TRBV12-3 or TRBV12-4 to TRBJ1-1; D is uncertain. Trimming stripped 5 bases from V and 0 bases from J, with 10 bases between. The CDR3 is 14 residues long. CDR3 amino acids: CASSVRDLNTEAFF. The DNA of the CDR3 is TGTGCCAGCAGTGTACGGGATCTGAACACTGAAGCTTTCTTT.

This clonotype was recorded many times. The chain is built from TRBV10-3 and TRBJ2-3; 9 nucleotides match TRBD2. The CDR3 is 15 residues long. Germline CDR1 and CDR2: ENHRY and SYGVKD. With V trimmed by 10 bases and J by 3 bases, 11 bases remained unmatched. CDR3 amino acids: CASSGRGWQTDTQYF. DNA for the CDR3: TGTGCCAGTAGCGGGAGAGGGTGGCAAACAGATACGCAGTATTTT.

This clonotype was recorded many times. The gene calls are TRBV28 and TRBJ2-7; no firm D call. Deletions cut 5 bases from V and 4 bases from J, with 18 bases between. There are 15 residues in the CDR3. Per germline, CDR1 MDHEN and CDR2 SYDVKM. The CDR3 nucleotides are TGTGCCAGCAGTACTTCTTGGCTGAGCCGGTACGAGCAGTACTTC. Its translation is CASSTSWLSRYEQYF.

The chain recombines TRBV27 with TRBJ1-6; tentative D call: TRBD1 (5 bases). Trimming took off 2 bases at V and 9 bases at J, with 17 bases between the two ends. Germline V gives CDR1 MNHEY, CDR2 SMNVEV (reference sequence). The CDR3 sequence is 16 residues long. The CDR3 DNA sequence: TGTGCCAGCAGTTTAGGCGCCCCCCCCGGGGCTTCACCCCTCCACTTT. Protein product: CASSLGAPPGASPLHF.